These T cell receptor beta chains were read from a single sample in a study of blood T cell repertoires in COVID-19. Sequencing used immunoSEQ multiplex PCR; TCRdb keeps in-frame clones, though not all of them. The profile covers about 310,000 clones, with 87% appearing a single time and around 7.8% taken by the ten largest. Sequenced sample: peripheral blood. The receptors originated from a woman aged 50 to 60 who had recovered from COVID-19. Both conserved end residues are part of each CDR3. A D gene is named only where the DNA matches it firmly. Not every row has a clone size; where given, it reads once, few, many or a size class.

clone size: NA; D gene: NA; J gene: TRBJ2-2; V gene: TRBV4-3; CDR3 length: 14; CDR3 DNA: TGCGCCAGCAGCCAGGACTGGAACACCGGGGAGCTGTTTTTT; CDR3 protein: CASSQDWNTGELFF
clone size: NA; D gene: NA; J gene: TRBJ1-5; V gene: TRBV6-5; CDR3 length: 13; CDR3 DNA: TGTGCCACCCGGTACGGGGATGGTCAGCCCCAGCATTTT; CDR3 protein: CATRYGDGQPQHF
clone size: NA; D gene: NA; J gene: TRBJ2-3; V gene: TRBV24-1; CDR3 length: 14; CDR3 DNA: TGTGCCACCAGTCGGCCAGGGTTACCAGATACGCAGTATTTT; CDR3 protein: CATSRPGLPDTQYF
clone size: NA; D gene: NA; J gene: TRBJ2-1; V gene: TRBV7-2; CDR3 length: 15; CDR3 DNA: TGTGCCAGCAGCCCTACAGGAACCTCCTACAATGAGCAGTTCTTC; CDR3 protein: CASSPTGTSYNEQFF
clone size: NA; D gene: TRBD1; J gene: TRBJ1-3; V gene: TRBV11-1; CDR3 length: 14; CDR3 DNA: TGTGCCAGCAGTTTCGGACAGGGCTCTGACACCATATATTTT; CDR3 protein: CASSFGQGSDTIYF
clone size: NA; D gene: NA; J gene: TRBJ1-1; V gene: TRBV3-1/TRBV3-2; CDR3 length: 13; CDR3 DNA: TGTGCCAGCAGCCAAGCTCGGAGAGACGGGGCTTTCTTT; CDR3 protein: CASSQARRDGAFF
clone size: NA; D gene: TRBD2; J gene: TRBJ2-1; V gene: TRBV24-1; CDR3 length: 16; CDR3 DNA: TGTGCCACCAGTGAATTCGCGGGAGGCTCCTACAATGAGCAGTTCTTC; CDR3 protein: CATSEFAGGSYNEQFF
clone size: NA; D gene: NA; J gene: TRBJ2-7; V gene: TRBV3-1/TRBV3-2; CDR3 length: 15; CDR3 DNA: TGTGCCAGCAGCCAAGGTCCTATTGTTGCCTACGAGCAGTACTTC; CDR3 protein: CASSQGPIVAYEQYF
clone size: NA; D gene: TRBD1; J gene: TRBJ2-7; V gene: TRBV27; CDR3 length: 16; CDR3 DNA: TGTGCCAGCAGTTTATCAAGGACAGGGGGGGTTGCTGAGCAGTACTTC; CDR3 protein: CASSLSRTGGVAEQYF
clone size: NA; D gene: TRBD2; J gene: TRBJ2-1; V gene: TRBV9; CDR3 length: 17; CDR3 DNA: TGTGCCAGCAGCCCCCGACTAGCGGGAGCCGCAAACAATGAGCAGTTCTTC; CDR3 protein: CASSPRLAGAANNEQFF
clone size: few; D gene: NA; J gene: TRBJ1-1; V gene: TRBV18; CDR3 length: 13; CDR3 DNA: TGTGCCAGCTCACCAGGACAGAACACTGAAGCTTTCTTT; CDR3 protein: CASSPGQNTEAFF
clone size: NA; D gene: NA; J gene: TRBJ2-2; V gene: TRBV5-5; CDR3 length: 12; CDR3 DNA: TGTGCCAGCAGCTTGGGCGTCGGGGAGCTGTTTTTT; CDR3 protein: CASSLGVGELFF
clone size: NA; D gene: NA; J gene: TRBJ2-7; V gene: TRBV2; CDR3 length: 14; CDR3 DNA: TGTGCCAGCAGTGATCTCCTAGGAAACTACGAGCAGTACTTC; CDR3 protein: CASSDLLGNYEQYF
clone size: few; D gene: TRBD1; J gene: TRBJ1-1; V gene: TRBV18; CDR3 length: 13; CDR3 DNA: TGTGCCAGCTCGGGGGACAGGAACGAGTTAGCTTTCTTT; CDR3 protein: CASSGDRNELAFF
clone size: NA; D gene: TRBD1; J gene: TRBJ2-7; V gene: TRBV2; CDR3 length: 14; CDR3 DNA: TGTGCCAGCACCGGGACAGGGGGCTGGCGCGAGCAGTACTTC; CDR3 protein: CASTGTGGWREQYF
clone size: NA; D gene: NA; J gene: TRBJ2-1; V gene: TRBV5-1; CDR3 length: 14; CDR3 DNA: TGCGCCAGCAGCTCGGGGGATTATGGAGGTGAGCAGTTCTTC; CDR3 protein: CASSSGDYGGEQFF
clone size: NA; D gene: NA; J gene: TRBJ1-1; V gene: TRBV11-2; CDR3 length: 15; CDR3 DNA: TGTGCCAGCAGCTCCCGGGACACTTTTGGGACTGAAGCTTTCTTT; CDR3 protein: CASSSRDTFGTEAFF
clone size: NA; D gene: NA; J gene: TRBJ2-2; V gene: TRBV7-2; CDR3 length: 16; CDR3 DNA: TGTGCCAGCAGCTTTTCGGGACTCGCGAACACCGGGGAGCTGTTTTTT; CDR3 protein: CASSFSGLANTGELFF
clone size: once; D gene: TRBD1; J gene: TRBJ1-2; V gene: TRBV28; CDR3 length: 13; CDR3 DNA: TGTGCCAGCAGTCTCGGACAGGGGTTTGGCTACACCTTC; CDR3 protein: CASSLGQGFGYTF
clone size: NA; D gene: NA; J gene: TRBJ1-5; V gene: TRBV19; CDR3 length: 19; CDR3 DNA: TGTGCCAGTAGTACGCCCGTTGGGGACACAAGGGCTCCGAATCAGCCCCAGCATTTT; CDR3 protein: CASSTPVGDTRAPNQPQHF
clone size: NA; D gene: NA; J gene: TRBJ1-5; V gene: TRBV27; CDR3 length: 15; CDR3 DNA: TGTGCCAGCAGCCCTTCTGGGGGCAGCAATCAGCCCCAGCATTTT; CDR3 protein: CASSPSGGSNQPQHF
clone size: NA; D gene: NA; J gene: TRBJ2-2; V gene: TRBV11-3; CDR3 length: 17; CDR3 DNA: TGTGCCAGCAGCTTAGGACATTGGCGGGGGAACACCGGGGAGCTGTTTTTT; CDR3 protein: CASSLGHWRGNTGELFF
clone size: once; D gene: NA; J gene: TRBJ2-7; V gene: TRBV6-6; CDR3 length: 11; CDR3 DNA: TGTGCCAGCACCGGGGAGTACGAGCAGTACTTC; CDR3 protein: CASTGEYEQYF
clone size: NA; D gene: TRBD2; J gene: TRBJ2-1; V gene: TRBV9; CDR3 length: 15; CDR3 DNA: TGTGCCAGCAGCGCTGGGGCGGGAGCCTACAATGAGCAGTTCTTC; CDR3 protein: CASSAGAGAYNEQFF
clone size: NA; D gene: NA; J gene: TRBJ2-3; V gene: TRBV28; CDR3 length: 14; CDR3 DNA: TGTGCCAGCATTGGCGGAACTAGCACAGATACGCAGTATTTT; CDR3 protein: CASIGGTSTDTQYF
clone size: NA; D gene: NA; J gene: TRBJ2-1; V gene: TRBV28; CDR3 length: 14; CDR3 DNA: TGTGCCAGCTCTGCCCCGAGCCTGTCATATGAGCAGTTCTTC; CDR3 protein: CASSAPSLSYEQFF
clone size: NA; D gene: TRBD2; J gene: TRBJ2-1; V gene: TRBV5-1; CDR3 length: 16; CDR3 DNA: TGCGCCAGCAGCTCCAGCGGGGGGGCCCTGAGTAATGAGCAGTTCTTC; CDR3 protein: CASSSSGGALSNEQFF
clone size: NA; D gene: NA; J gene: TRBJ1-6; V gene: TRBV28; CDR3 length: 14; CDR3 DNA: TGTGCCAGCAGTTTAGGGGGCGGAAATTCACCCCTCCACTTT; CDR3 protein: CASSLGGGNSPLHF
clone size: NA; D gene: TRBD1; J gene: TRBJ1-2; V gene: TRBV28; CDR3 length: 13; CDR3 DNA: TGTGCCAGCAGTTTTCCTATTGACAGGGCCTACACCTTC; CDR3 protein: CASSFPIDRAYTF
clone size: few; D gene: NA; J gene: TRBJ1-2; V gene: TRBV6-5; CDR3 length: 12; CDR3 DNA: TGTGCCAGCAAAGGAGCTAACTATGGCTACACCTTC; CDR3 protein: CASKGANYGYTF
clone size: NA; D gene: TRBD1; J gene: TRBJ2-3; V gene: TRBV18; CDR3 length: 16; CDR3 DNA: TGTGCCAGCCCTCCCCCCGGGACAGGGCCAACAGATACGCAGTATTTT; CDR3 protein: CASPPPGTGPTDTQYF
clone size: NA; D gene: NA; J gene: TRBJ2-7; V gene: TRBV5-1; CDR3 length: 13; CDR3 DNA: TGCGCCAGCAGAGAAGGACTCACTTACGAGCAGTACTTC; CDR3 protein: CASREGLTYEQYF
clone size: NA; D gene: NA; J gene: TRBJ1-4; V gene: TRBV7-8; CDR3 length: 16; CDR3 DNA: TGTGCCAGCAGCAAGACAGTAACTGCAACTAATGAAAAACTGTTTTTT; CDR3 protein: CASSKTVTATNEKLFF
clone size: once; D gene: NA; J gene: TRBJ1-5; V gene: TRBV4-3; CDR3 length: 15; CDR3 DNA: TGCGCCAGCAGCCAAGATGCAGGGGTAGATCAGCCCCAGCATTTT; CDR3 protein: CASSQDAGVDQPQHF
clone size: NA; D gene: TRBD2; J gene: TRBJ2-3; V gene: TRBV5-8; CDR3 length: 16; CDR3 DNA: TGTGCCAGCAGCTTAGGACTAGCGGGGGGCACAGATACGCAGTATTTT; CDR3 protein: CASSLGLAGGTDTQYF